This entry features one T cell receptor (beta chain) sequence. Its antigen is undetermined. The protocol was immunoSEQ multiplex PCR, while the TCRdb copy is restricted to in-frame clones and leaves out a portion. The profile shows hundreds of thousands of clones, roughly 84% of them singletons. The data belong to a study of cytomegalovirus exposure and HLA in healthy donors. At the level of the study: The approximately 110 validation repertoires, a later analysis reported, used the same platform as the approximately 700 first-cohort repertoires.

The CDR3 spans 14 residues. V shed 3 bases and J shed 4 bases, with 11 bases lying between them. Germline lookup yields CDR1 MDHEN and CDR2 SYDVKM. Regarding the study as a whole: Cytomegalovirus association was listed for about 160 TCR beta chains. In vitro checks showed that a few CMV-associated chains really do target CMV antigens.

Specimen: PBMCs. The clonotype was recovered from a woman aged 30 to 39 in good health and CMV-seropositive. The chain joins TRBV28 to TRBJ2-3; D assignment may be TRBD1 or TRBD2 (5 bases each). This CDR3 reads CASSFWGSSDTQYF. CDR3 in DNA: TGTGCCAGCAGTTTCTGGGGGAGTTCAGATACGCAGTATTTT.